A single sample is the source of the 5 T cell receptor beta chains below, sequenced in a study of blood T cell repertoires in COVID-19. Sequenced by immunoSEQ multiplex PCR; TCRdb stores in-frame clones only, minus some. Of around 140,000 clones in the sample, approximately 89% were seen once. The source material was peripheral blood. These receptors originate from a human donor in a cohort sampled during active COVID-19.

The rearrangement joins TRBV11-2 to TRBJ2-3, with 8 nucleotides matching TRBD1. The trim removed 5 bases at V and 3 bases at J, leaving 10 bases unmatched. Germline assignment: CDR1 SGHAT and CDR2 FQNNGV. The CDR3 spans 16 residues. In DNA form, the CDR3 reads TGTGCCAGCAGCCATCTAACAGGGGGTCAGACAGATACGCAGTATTTT. This gives the protein CASSHLTGGQTDTQYF.

The CDR3 region is CASSFYLSKNTGELFF. The CDR3 coding sequence is TGCGCCAGCAGCTTTTACCTTTCTAAGAACACCGGGGAGCTGTTTTTT. The chain couples TRBV5-1 to TRBJ2-2; D call uncertain. Trimming removed 2 bases from V and 1 base from J, with 12 bases in between. The CDR3 runs 16 residues. CDR1 and CDR2 from the germline V gene are SGHRS and YFSETQ. Complete variable domain (other parts from reference TRBV5-1 and TRBJ2-2): KAGVTQTPRYLIKTRGQQVTLSCSPISGHRSVSWYQQTPGQGLQFLFEYFSETQRNKGNFPGRFSGRQFSNSRSEMNVSTLELGDSALYLCASSFYLSKNTGELFFGEGSRLTVL.

The chain has TRBV4-1 and TRBJ1-1, with TRBD1 matching 10 bases. CDR1 is MGHRA and CDR2 is YSYEKL in the germline V gene. This CDR3 region has 16 residues. The J segment lost 6 bases and the V segment lost 4 bases, leaving 11 bases of the junction unmatched. For the CDR3, the DNA is TGCGCCAGCAGCCTCCGGCGGGACAGGGGAGGGTCTGAAGCTTTCTTT. Its translation is CASSLRRDRGGSEAFF.

The count of this clone is one. The chain combines TRBV15 with TRBJ1-1; the D is unclear. The germline V and J ends were trimmed by 0 bases and 0 bases, with 5 bases remaining between them. CDR1 is LNHNV, CDR2 YYDKDF, per germline (reference sequence). CDR3 size: 14 residues. DNA for the CDR3: TGTGCCACCAGCAGAGATCTATTGAACACTGAAGCTTTCTTT. It encodes CATSRDLLNTEAFF.

This chain links TRBV7-2 with TRBJ1-4; 7 bases fit TRBD1. CDR3 size: 15 residues. Germline CDR1 reads SGHTA; CDR2 reads FQGNSA. With 1 base clipped from V and 4 bases from J, the junction kept 3 bases outside the gene matches. CDR3 nucleotide sequence: TGTGCCAGCAGCTTAGTAACAGGGGTTAATGAAAAACTGTTTTTT. Its translation is CASSLVTGVNEKLFF.